A single sample gave rise to the 30 T cell receptor beta chains below, sequenced in a study of Ad26.COV2.S vaccination and SARS-CoV-2 variants. Treatment: about 20 received Ad26.COV2.S at low or high dose, single or two shots; about 5 received placebo; per-sample allocation not given. The study sampled participants on day 63 after the first vaccine or placebo injection. Sequencing used immunoSEQ multiplex PCR; TCRdb keeps in-frame clones, though not all of them. The sample holds about 430,000 clones; over 75% are singletons and the top ten take 10% to 15%. Source: peripheral blood, taken in a trial of Ad26.COV2.S vaccine versus placebo. Receptors originate from a person between 18 and 65 years old who received the Ad26.COV2.S COVID-19 vaccine or a placebo.

The chain combines TRBV4-3 with TRBJ2-7; no firm D call. The CDR3 contains 13 residues. Germline CDR1 is LGHNA and CDR2 is YSLEER. The V end was cut by 0 bases, the J end by 4 bases, with 7 bases between. The CDR3 sequence: CASSQEQAYEQYF. In DNA, the CDR3 is TGCGCCAGCAGCCAAGAGCAGGCTTACGAGCAGTACTTC.

This clone has a single count. The chain uses TRBV30 and TRBJ2-3; D may correspond to TRBD1 or TRBD2 (6 bases each). This CDR3 region has 14 residues. V dropped 8 bases and J dropped 7 bases, with 22 bases sitting between them. CDR1 is GTSNPN, CDR2 SVGIG, per germline (reference sequence). CDR3 sequence: CARGGGGSKHTQYF. CDR3 in DNA: TGTGCCCGGGGTGGAGGGGGGAGCAAGCATACGCAGTATTTT.

This chain links TRBV25-1 with TRBJ2-2, with 9 bases matching TRBD1. J gave up 6 bases and V 6 bases, and 8 bases lay outside the gene matches. This CDR3 is 15 amino acids long. The germline CDR1 and CDR2 sequences are MGHDK and SYGVNS. The CDR3 reads CASRDRDRAAGELFF. The CDR3 DNA reads as TGTGCCAGCAGAGACCGGGACAGGGCAGCCGGGGAGCTGTTTTTT.

The CDR3 nucleotides are TGTGCCAGCTCACCACAGGGGTGGGGCTACACCTTC. Protein sequence: CASSPQGWGYTF. The J gene is TRBJ1-2, the V gene TRBV18; tentative D call: TRBD1 (5 bases). The CDR3 is 12 amino acids. Germline CDR1 and CDR2: KGHSH and LQKENI. Deletions cut 1 base from V and 8 bases from J, with 8 bases between.

The chain links TRBV10-3 to TRBJ2-4; D tentatively reads TRBD1 or TRBD2 (7 bases each). This CDR3 is 19 amino acids long. Germline V gives CDR1 ENHRY, CDR2 SYGVKD. Trimming shortened V by 0 bases and J by 0 bases, and 18 bases separated the two germline ends. CDR3 in amino acids: CAISESSGTVNLAKNIQYF. The DNA for the CDR3 is TGTGCCATCAGTGAGTCGAGCGGGACAGTTAATCTAGCCAAAAACATTCAGTACTTC.

This rearrangement joins TRBV6-5 to TRBJ2-1; 14 bases map to TRBD2. Germline assignment: CDR1 MNHEY and CDR2 SVGAGI. The CDR3 contains 16 residues. V dropped 4 bases and J dropped 10; count of bases not matched to a gene: 9. CDR3 sequence (DNA): TGTGCCAGCAGTTTGCCGGGACTAGCGGGGGTGAGAGAGCAGTTCTTC. Protein: CASSLPGLAGVREQFF.

This clone was counted a few times. The rearrangement uses TRBV7-9 and TRBJ1-6; D not resolved. V was clipped by 0 bases and J by 9 bases, with 12 bases between them. This CDR3 is built from 15 residues. CDR1 and CDR2 from the germline V gene are SEHNR and FQNEAQ (reference sequence). The CDR3 DNA reads as TGTGCCAGCAGCTTAGCGGAGGGATTGAGTTCACCCCTCCACTTT. This codes for CASSLAEGLSSPLHF.

The chain links TRBV7-9 to TRBJ2-3; 8 nucleotides line up with TRBD2. Germline V gene sequence: CDR1 SEHNR, CDR2 FQNEAQ (reference sequence). This CDR3 is built from 16 residues. V shed 5 bases and J 6 bases; nucleotides not matched to a gene: 13. CDR3 in amino acids: CASSTTGTRRSDTQYF. As DNA, the CDR3 is TGTGCCAGCAGCACTACCGGGACTAGACGCTCGGATACGCAGTATTTT.

The J gene is TRBJ1-1, the V gene TRBV9; 10 bases are a match to TRBD1. The CDR3 is 15 residues long. Germline V gene lookup returns CDR1 SGDLS and CDR2 YYNGEE. V dropped 3 bases and J dropped 4; count of bases not matched to a gene: 6. This CDR3 is CASSARDRGSTEAFF. The CDR3 bases are TGTGCCAGCAGCGCCCGGGACAGGGGATCCACTGAAGCTTTCTTT.

This chain joins TRBV11-2 and TRBJ2-3, with 9 bases lining up with TRBD1. The length of the CDR3 is 15 residues. Germline V gene lookup returns CDR1 SGHAT and CDR2 FQNNGV. The ends lost 4 bases at V and 0 bases at J; junction bases unmatched: 2. The CDR3 sequence is CASSSTGGSTDTQYF. The CDR3 bases are TGTGCCAGCAGCTCGACAGGGGGTAGCACAGATACGCAGTATTTT.

The chain recombines TRBV3-1 (or the pseudogene TRBV3-2) with TRBJ2-1; 7 nucleotides match TRBD1. CDR3 size: 14 residues. CDR1 and CDR2 (germline): LGHDT, YNNKEL (reference sequence). Germline trimming cut 4 bases from V and 7 bases from J; bases unmatched to any gene: 7. The CDR3 loop is CASSPSGQSNEQFF. The DNA for the CDR3 is TGTGCCAGCAGCCCGTCGGGACAGTCGAATGAGCAGTTCTTC.

V is TRBV11-2 and J is TRBJ2-7; 7 bases match TRBD1. The CDR3 runs to 13 residues. V lost 7 bases, J lost 8 bases, and 11 bases stayed unmatched. Per the germline V gene, CDR1 is SGHAT and CDR2 is FQNNGV. Written as DNA, the CDR3 is TGTGCCAGCACCTCCTTCGACAGGGAACAGCAGTACTTC. Its protein product is CASTSFDREQQYF.

CDR3 bases: TGCGCCAGCAGCCCCTCGGGACGTGGGCGGAACTACAATGAGCAGTTCTTC. Translating it yields CASSPSGRGRNYNEQFF. The chain combines TRBV4-3 with TRBJ2-1; D may correspond to TRBD1 or TRBD2 (5 bases each). CDR3 size: 17 residues. Germline CDR1 reads LGHNA; CDR2 reads YSLEER. V gave up 4 bases and J gave up 3 bases, with 19 bases separating them.

This chain connects TRBV4-3 to TRBJ2-1, with TRBD2 identical over 9 bases. The CDR3 totals 16 residues. Germline CDR1 is LGHNA and CDR2 is YSLEER. V shed 0 bases, J shed 4 bases, and the junction held 4 bases outside the gene matches. This chain's CDR3 is CASSQETSGGYNEQFF. CDR3 DNA sequence: TGCGCCAGCAGCCAAGAGACTAGCGGAGGTTACAATGAGCAGTTCTTC.

The chain is built from TRBV24-1 and TRBJ2-3; D is ambiguous. This CDR3 spans 11 amino acids. The V gene's germline CDR1 is KGHDR and CDR2 SFDVKD. Trimming took 5 bases from V and 5 from J, leaving 4 bases between them. The CDR3 protein is CATSVEDTQYF. CDR3 DNA: TGTGCCACCAGTGTGGAAGATACGCAGTATTTT.

The chain uses TRBV11-2 and TRBJ2-1, with TRBD2 matching 7 bases. Germline loops: CDR1 SGHAT, CDR2 FQNNGV. The J segment lost 7 bases and the V segment lost 3 bases, leaving 6 bases of the junction unmatched. The CDR3 extends over 14 amino acids. CDR3 loop: CASSLILALNEQFF. Written as DNA, the CDR3 is TGTGCCAGCAGCTTGATACTAGCGTTGAATGAGCAGTTCTTC.

This chain links TRBV5-1 with TRBJ2-1; TRBD2 agrees at 12 bases. The CDR3 totals 16 residues. CDR1 SGHRS and CDR2 YFSETQ come from the germline V gene. V lost 2 bases to trimming and J lost 3 bases; unmatched junction nucleotides: 3. CDR3 coding DNA: TGCGCCAGCAGCTTCATGACTAGCGGGAGCTACAATGAGCAGTTCTTC. It encodes CASSFMTSGSYNEQFF.

Written as DNA, the CDR3 is TGCAGCGTTGAAGATAGAGGAAATGAGCAGTTCTTC. Encoded protein: CSVEDRGNEQFF. This sequence joins TRBV29-1 and TRBJ2-1; unclear D gene. The V gene's germline CDR1 is SQVTM and CDR2 ANQGSEA. The germline V and J ends were trimmed by 0 bases and 7 bases, with 7 bases remaining between them. CDR3 length: 12 residues.

The genes are TRBV7-8 and TRBJ1-1; 7 positions match TRBD1. The CDR3 contains 16 residues. Germline CDR1 reads SGHVS; CDR2 reads FQNEAQ. V was pared by 6 bases and J by 2 bases, with 12 bases of the junction left unmatched. In DNA form, the CDR3 reads TGTGCCAGCAGGAAAAAACAGACAGGGTTTAACACTGAAGCTTTCTTT. Its protein is CASRKKQTGFNTEAFF.

The chain combines TRBV10-3 with TRBJ2-7, with TRBD1 matching 9 bases. Trimming removed 6 bases from V and 3 bases from J; junction bases left unmatched: 9. The CDR3 has 15 amino acids. Germline V lookup: CDR1 ENHRY, CDR2 SYGVKD. The CDR3: CAIRQGQGDRYEQYF. The DNA for the CDR3 is TGTGCCATCAGACAGGGACAGGGTGATCGCTACGAGCAGTACTTC.

The chain combines TRBV29-1 with TRBJ2-3; D is possibly TRBD1 or TRBD2 (5 bases each). Germline V gene sequence: CDR1 SQVTM, CDR2 ANQGSEA. The CDR3 runs to 13 residues. Trimming took 5 bases from V and 0 from J, leaving 9 bases between them. The CDR3: CSVPGRSTDTQYF. In DNA form, the CDR3 reads TGCAGCGTTCCGGGACGGAGCACAGATACGCAGTATTTT.

The chain has TRBV5-1 and TRBJ1-1; D is unresolved. CDR3 length equals 14 residues. V was clipped by 4 bases and J by 1 base, with 11 bases between them. Germline CDR1 reads SGHRS; CDR2 reads YFSETQ. CDR3 coding DNA: TGCGCCAGCAGCACCCGGGGTGCGAACACTGAAGCTTTCTTT. Translated, it gives CASSTRGANTEAFF.

The gene calls are TRBV19 and TRBJ2-1; 9 nucleotides align to TRBD2. CDR1 and CDR2 from the germline V gene are LNHDA and SQIVND (reference sequence). V lost 5 bases to trimming and J lost 6 bases; unmatched junction nucleotides: 11. This CDR3 contains 16 residues. CDR3 bases: TGTGCCAGTAGTGCCCACCCGGGACTAGCTGGCAATGAGCAGTTCTTC. This translates into CASSAHPGLAGNEQFF.

This chain joins TRBV6-5 and TRBJ2-3; 7 bases are shared with TRBD2. Germline trimming cut 6 bases from V and 2 bases from J; bases unmatched to any gene: 5. Germline CDR1 is MNHEY and CDR2 is SVGAGI. CDR3 size: 14 residues. As DNA, the CDR3 is TGTGCCAGCAGCCGCGGACTAGTCACAGATACGCAGTATTTT. It specifies CASSRGLVTDTQYF.

The genes are TRBV6-6 and TRBJ1-6; the match to TRBD1 covers 7 bases. There are 11 residues in the CDR3. In germline, CDR1 is MNHNY, CDR2 SVGAGI (reference sequence). V lost 7 bases and J lost 12; bases outside the gene matches: 3. CDR3 region: CASTGGGPLHF. The DNA of the CDR3 is TGTGCCAGCACAGGGGGGGGACCCCTCCACTTT.

Only a few counts were recorded for this clone. The chain links TRBV19 to TRBJ1-6, with 9 bases fitting TRBD1. This CDR3 region has 15 residues. Germline V gene sequence: CDR1 LNHDA, CDR2 SQIVND (reference sequence). V trimming: 6 bases; J trimming: 9 bases; junction bases outside the gene matches: 9. CDR3 sequence reads: CASRPTGTGFSPLHF. Written as DNA, the CDR3 is TGTGCCAGTAGGCCTACCGGGACAGGGTTTTCACCCCTCCACTTT.

The J gene is TRBJ2-1, the V gene TRBV9; TRBD1 or TRBD2 may be the D gene (5 bases each). With 1 base removed from V and 7 bases from J, the gap between germline ends came to 12 bases. This CDR3 contains 14 residues. Germline-derived CDR1 and CDR2 are SGDLS and YYNGEE. CDR3: CASSVLGERNEQFF. CDR3 in DNA: TGTGCCAGCAGCGTATTAGGGGAGAGGAATGAGCAGTTCTTC.

The chain links TRBV5-4 to TRBJ2-6; a weak D match, TRBD1 (5 bases). CDR1 is SGHNT, CDR2 YYREEE, per germline (reference sequence). V was trimmed by 3 bases and J by 0 bases, leaving 22 bases between them. The CDR3 has 20 residues. The CDR3 sequence is CASSSINRNQVHSGANVLTF. CDR3 nucleotides: TGTGCCAGCAGCTCAATAAACAGGAATCAGGTACACTCTGGGGCCAACGTCCTGACTTTC.

The CDR3 DNA sequence: TGTGCCAGCAGCACAGGTGGGACAGGGGGGGATACGCAGTATTTT. Its translation is CASSTGGTGGDTQYF. V gene TRBV9 combines with J gene TRBJ2-3; 11 bases are shared with TRBD1. The length of the CDR3 is 15 residues. Per the germline V gene, CDR1 is SGDLS and CDR2 is YYNGEE. V was pared by 4 bases and J by 6 bases, with 7 bases of the junction left unmatched.

The chain couples TRBV6-5 to TRBJ2-2; D may be TRBD2 (6 bases). The CDR3 is 14 amino acids. Germline CDR1 reads MNHEY; CDR2 reads SVGAGI. V was cut by 7 bases and J by 4 bases, with 13 bases left in between. The CDR3 nucleotides are TGTGCCAGCACTCGGACTAAGGGCACCGGGGAGCTGTTTTTT. As protein: CASTRTKGTGELFF.